The 18 T cell receptor beta chains listed next were all sequenced from one sample in a study of T-cell reconstitution after alpha-beta-depleted transplantation in children (TCRdb year 2016). The receptor library was made with PCR. TCRdb shows the sequencer as Illumina HiSeq 2500. TCR library preparation used molecular barcoding, with unique molecular identifiers applied to normalize quantification of the TCRbeta repertoire. Through fastp at Q25 and MiXCR, TCRdb rebuilt clones from the public reads, retaining in-frame beta chains. Each CDR3 protein appears once, grouped with its most common genes and DNA. The sample contains just under 550,000 distinct CDR3 sequences, 15% to 20% of them found a single time. 2.5% to 3.5% of the sample rests with the top ten. The material was PBMCs from the stem cell graft donor, obtained from the stem cell graft. These receptors originate from a human donor who donated a stem cell graft to a child with acute lymphoblastic leukemia.

This clonotype was observed a few times. V and J are TRBV12-3 or TRBV12-4 and TRBJ2-1; 13 bases line up with TRBD2. Trimming at V came to 5 bases and at J to 8 bases, leaving 9 bases not matched to a gene. The CDR3 loop spans 16 amino acids. CDR3 bases: TGTGCCAGCAGTCCCTTCGGACTAGCGGGAGACCATGAGCAGTTCTTC. Residues: CASSPFGLAGDHEQFF.

The table lists this clonotype with a few counts. The chain links TRBV5-1 to TRBJ1-1; tentative D call: TRBD1 (5 bases). V dropped 5 bases and J dropped 4 bases, with 15 bases sitting between them. The CDR3 sequence is 14 residues long. CDR1 and CDR2 from the germline V gene are SGHRS and YFSETQ. The CDR3 sequence: CASSSGDGGTEAFF. CDR3 in DNA: TGCGCCAGCAGTTCCGGGGACGGTGGCACTGAAGCTTTCTTT.

This clonotype was seen a few times. DNA of the CDR3: TGCGCCAGCAGCTTCGACAGACCTAATGAAAAACTGTTTTTT. Protein: CASSFDRPNEKLFF. This sequence joins TRBV5-1 and TRBJ1-4, with D maybe TRBD1 (5 bases). Trimming left V 2 bases short and J 3 bases short, with 8 bases between. This CDR3 spans 14 amino acids. Germline CDR1 is SGHRS and CDR2 is YFSETQ.

In this sample, this clonotype turned up a few times. V is TRBV11-1 and J is TRBJ2-6; 10 bases fit TRBD2. V gave up 1 base and J gave up 0 bases; unmatched junction bases: 3. Germline-derived CDR1 and CDR2 are SGHAT and FQDESV (reference sequence). This CDR3 has 18 amino acids. The CDR3 nucleotides are TGTGCCAGCAGCTTAGAACTAGCGGGGATCTCTGGGGCCAACGTCCTGACTTTC. Encoded protein: CASSLELAGISGANVLTF.

The chain recombines TRBV29-1 with TRBJ2-1; 13 nucleotides agree with TRBD2. CDR1 is SQVTM and CDR2 is ANQGSEA in the germline V gene. Trimming at V came to 4 bases and at J to 4 bases, leaving 7 bases not matched to a gene. The CDR3 consists of 16 residues. This CDR3 is CSVALWTSGSYNEQFF. In nucleotides, the CDR3 is TGCAGCGTTGCCCTTTGGACTAGCGGGAGTTACAATGAGCAGTTCTTC.

This clonotype was counted a few times. This chain connects TRBV5-4 to TRBJ2-5; D not resolved. The CDR3 contains 14 residues. Germline CDR1 reads SGHNT; CDR2 reads YYREEE (reference sequence). V lost 0 bases to trimming and J lost 1 base, with 7 bases between them. The CDR3 protein is CASSLGASQETQYF. Here the CDR3 DNA reads TGTGCCAGCAGCTTGGGAGCGAGCCAAGAGACCCAGTACTTC.

The chain has TRBV20-1 and TRBJ2-2; the match to TRBD2 covers 9 bases. The CDR3 is 16 residues long. Trimming cost V 1 base and J 3 bases; bases outside gene matches: 6. Germline assignment: CDR1 DFQATT and CDR2 SNEGSKA (reference sequence). The CDR3 loop reads CSARVVREGHTGELFF. In nucleotides, the CDR3 is TGCAGTGCTAGAGTTGTGCGGGAGGGCCACACCGGGGAGCTGTTTTTT.

This clonotype was observed many times. The V and J genes are TRBV28 and TRBJ1-2, with D uncertain. This CDR3 contains 13 residues. Trimming cost V 5 bases and J 5 bases, with 12 bases left between them. Germline-derived CDR1 and CDR2 are MDHEN and SYDVKM. The CDR3 loop reads CASSPGPYYGYTF. DNA of the CDR3: TGTGCCAGCAGTCCCGGACCTTATTATGGCTACACCTTC.

This clonotype turned up a few times. The chain links TRBV15 to TRBJ1-1; D ambiguous. Trimming left V 1 base short and J 5 bases short, with 14 bases between. This CDR3 is 15 amino acids long. Germline CDR1 is LNHNV and CDR2 is YYDKDF (reference sequence). The chain's CDR3 is CATSRGSGKKTEAFF. The CDR3 DNA reads TGTGCCACCAGCAGAGGGTCCGGTAAGAAGACTGAAGCTTTCTTT.

V is TRBV7-8 and J is TRBJ2-1; 13 bases fit TRBD2. Losses at the gene ends were 5 bases for V and 2 bases for J; bases not matched to a gene: 15. Germline-derived CDR1 and CDR2 are SGHVS and FQNEAQ. This CDR3 has 20 amino acids. Here the CDR3 reads CASSPKTRGLAGRTYNEQFF. The CDR3 nucleotides are TGTGCCAGCAGCCCGAAGACAAGGGGACTAGCGGGGCGGACCTACAATGAGCAGTTCTTC. Looking up the rest from reference TRBV7-8 and TRBJ2-1 gives the full variable domain: GAGVSQSPRYKVAKRGQDVALRCDPISGHVSLFWYQQALGQGPEFLTYFQNEAQLDKSGLPSDRFFAERPEGSVSTLKIQRTQQEDSAVYLCASSPKTRGLAGRTYNEQFFGPGTRLTVL.

This clonotype occurred a few times. The chain recombines TRBV7-9 with TRBJ2-1, with unresolved D. V lost 11 bases to trimming and J lost 5 bases, with 16 bases between them. The CDR3 loop spans 13 amino acids. Germline lookup yields CDR1 SEHNR and CDR2 FQNEAQ (reference sequence). The DNA of the CDR3 is TGTGCCGCGAGTAGAATCGACCACAATGAGCAGTTCTTC. Protein product: CAASRIDHNEQFF.

This clonotype came up a few times. The rearrangement uses TRBV29-1 and TRBJ1-5; 7 bases line up with TRBD1. Per germline, CDR1 SQVTM and CDR2 ANQGSEA. This CDR3 is built from 16 residues. The junction had 8 bases not matched to a gene; V was cut back by 1 base and J by 2 bases. The CDR3 nucleotides read TGCAGCGTTGAAGGGGGAGGGGGCCGGGGCAATCAGCCCCAGCATTTT. Amino acid sequence: CSVEGGGGRGNQPQHF.

There are a few counts of this clonotype. The chain has TRBV20-1 and TRBJ1-2; D perhaps matches TRBD1 (6 bases). V was cut by 8 bases and J by 5 bases, with 15 bases left in between. Germline V gene sequence: CDR1 DFQATT, CDR2 SNEGSKA (reference sequence). CDR3 size: 12 residues. CDR3 DNA: TGCAGTCGGAACAGGGTTGAGTATGGCTACACCTTC. Amino acids: CSRNRVEYGYTF.

The rearrangement joins TRBV5-1 to TRBJ2-4; D is undetermined. Germline loops: CDR1 SGHRS, CDR2 YFSETQ. CDR3 length: 14 amino acids. The V and J ends lost 0 bases and 0 bases respectively, with 4 bases between them. The CDR3 DNA reads TGCGCCAGCAGCTTGGAGCTAGCCAAAAACATTCAGTACTTC. Amino acid sequence: CASSLELAKNIQYF.

The chain has TRBV18 and TRBJ1-1, with TRBD1 as a possible D gene (6 bases). The CDR3 loop spans 13 amino acids. From germline, CDR1 is KGHSH and CDR2 LQKENI. Trimming left V 6 bases short and J 12 bases short, with 20 bases between. CDR3 sequence reads: CASSLQGHRRTFF. In nucleotides, the CDR3 is TGTGCCAGCTCGCTCCAGGGGCACAGGAGAACTTTCTTT.

The V gene is TRBV12-3 or TRBV12-4, the J gene TRBJ2-1; D might be TRBD2 (5 bases). CDR3 size: 14 residues. Trimming shortened V by 6 bases and J by 0 bases, and 9 bases separated the two germline ends. This chain's CDR3 is CASSHGSSYNEQFF. The CDR3 DNA reads TGTGCCAGCAGCCATGGGAGCTCCTACAATGAGCAGTTCTTC.

The chain links TRBV19 to TRBJ2-3, with TRBD1 matching 8 bases. V dropped 4 bases and J dropped 1; count of bases not matched to a gene: 7. The germline gives CDR1 LNHDA, CDR2 SQIVND (reference sequence). This CDR3 is 16 amino acids long. CDR3 in DNA: TGTGCCAGTAGTACGGACAGGGTTGGCGGCACAGATACGCAGTATTTT. It codes for CASSTDRVGGTDTQYF.

This chain joins TRBV5-1 and TRBJ1-3; TRBD1 aligns across 11 bases. After removal of 4 bases from V and 1 base from J, the junction contained 4 bases not matched to a gene. Germline V gene data show CDR1 as SGHRS and CDR2 as YFSETQ. The CDR3 runs 16 residues. Here the CDR3 DNA reads TGCGCCAGCAGCCCGGGGACAGGGGGATCTGGAAACACCATATATTTT. Amino acid sequence: CASSPGTGGSGNTIYF.